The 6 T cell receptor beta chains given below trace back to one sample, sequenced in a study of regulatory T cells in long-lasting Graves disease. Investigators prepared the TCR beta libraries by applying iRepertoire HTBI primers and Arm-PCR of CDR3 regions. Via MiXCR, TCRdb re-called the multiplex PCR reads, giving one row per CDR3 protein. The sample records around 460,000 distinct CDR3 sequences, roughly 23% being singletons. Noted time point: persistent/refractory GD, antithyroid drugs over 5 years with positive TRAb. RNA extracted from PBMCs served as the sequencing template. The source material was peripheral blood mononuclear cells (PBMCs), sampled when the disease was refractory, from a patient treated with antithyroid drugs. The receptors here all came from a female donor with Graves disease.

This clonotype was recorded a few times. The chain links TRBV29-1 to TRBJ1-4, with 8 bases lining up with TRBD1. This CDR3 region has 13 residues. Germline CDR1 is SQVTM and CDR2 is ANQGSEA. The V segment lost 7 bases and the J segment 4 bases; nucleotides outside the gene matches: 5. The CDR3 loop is CSALDRGNEKLFF. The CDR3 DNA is TGCAGCGCTCTCGACAGGGGTAATGAAAAACTGTTTTTT.

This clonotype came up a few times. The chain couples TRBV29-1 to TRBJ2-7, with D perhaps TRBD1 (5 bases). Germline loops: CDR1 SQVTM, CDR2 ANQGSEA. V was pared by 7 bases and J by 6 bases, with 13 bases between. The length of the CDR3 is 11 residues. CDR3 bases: TGCAGCGGGAGACAGTTCCGCGAGCAGTACTTC. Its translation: CSGRQFREQYF.

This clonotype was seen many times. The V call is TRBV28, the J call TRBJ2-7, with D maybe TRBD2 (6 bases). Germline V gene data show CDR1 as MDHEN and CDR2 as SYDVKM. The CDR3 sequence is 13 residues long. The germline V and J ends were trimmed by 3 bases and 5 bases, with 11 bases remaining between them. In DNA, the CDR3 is TGTGCCAGCAGTTTCGGGGGTTTTAACGAGCAGTACTTC. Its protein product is CASSFGGFNEQYF.

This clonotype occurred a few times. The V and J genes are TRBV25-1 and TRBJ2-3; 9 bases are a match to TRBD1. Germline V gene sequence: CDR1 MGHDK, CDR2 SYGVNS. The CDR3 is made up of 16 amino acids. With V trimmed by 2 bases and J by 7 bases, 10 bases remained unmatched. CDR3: CASSERGQGFIYTQYF. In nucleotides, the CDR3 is TGTGCCAGCAGTGAACGGGGACAGGGCTTCATTTATACGCAGTATTTT. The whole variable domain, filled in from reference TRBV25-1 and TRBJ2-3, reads EADIYQTPRYLVIGTGKKITLECSQTMGHDKMYWYQQDPGMELHLIHYSYGVNSTEKGDLSSESTVSRIRTEHFPLTLESARPSHTSQYLCASSERGQGFIYTQYFGPGTRLTVL.

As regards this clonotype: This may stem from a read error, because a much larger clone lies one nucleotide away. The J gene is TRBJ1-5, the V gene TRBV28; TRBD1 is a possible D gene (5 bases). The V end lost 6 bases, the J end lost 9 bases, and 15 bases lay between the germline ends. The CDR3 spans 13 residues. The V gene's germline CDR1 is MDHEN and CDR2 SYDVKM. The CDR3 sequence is CASRDTPDRPQHF. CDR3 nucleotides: TGTGCCAGCAGGGACACGCCTGATCGGCCCCAGCATTTT.

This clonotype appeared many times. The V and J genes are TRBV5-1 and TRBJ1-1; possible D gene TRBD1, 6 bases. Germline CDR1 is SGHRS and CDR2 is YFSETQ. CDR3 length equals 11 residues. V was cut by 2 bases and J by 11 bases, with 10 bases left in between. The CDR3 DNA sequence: TGCGCCAGCAGCTTAGGACAGCGGGCTTTCTTT. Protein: CASSLGQRAFF.